This T cell receptor (beta chain) was profiled in a study of control samples from healthy donors and cancer patients. The data were produced by immunoSEQ multiplex PCR, yet TCRdb's version contains in-frame clones alone and is incomplete. The table has under 80,000 clones, 93% seen once. Germline CDR1 and CDR2: SGHAT and FQNNGV. The CDR3 has 15 residues. V lost 5 bases and J 0 bases, leaving 11 bases between the germline ends. The sample comprised PBMCs. The chain links TRBV11-2 to TRBJ1-3; tentative D call: TRBD1 (6 bases). The TCR comes from a woman aged 40-49 years with lung cancer. CDR3 DNA: TGTGCCAGCAGCCGAGGACAGAGCTCTGGAAACACCATATATTTT. Protein product: CASSRGQSSGNTIYF.